This TCR beta chain comes out of a study of human T cells and chemical hapten exposure. Specified time point: patch test 2, 6 weeks after DPC sensitization. The treatment was: therapeutic diphenylcyclopropenone sensitization with weekly scalp DPC. Study observations and caveats: As patch test score rose, PT1 expanded TCR counts tended to rise as well.

In this sample, this clonotype turned up a few times. The antigen is not known. Germline V gives CDR1 LNHDA, CDR2 SQIVND (reference sequence). With 6 bases removed from V and 3 bases from J, the gap between germline ends came to 15 bases. The CDR3 has 15 residues. TCRdb redid the calling of the RACE reads with MiXCR, one entry per CDR3 protein. The sample has under 75,000 distinct CDR3 sequences; about 8% are singletons. The clonotype comes from a woman in her forties or fifties with alopecia areata. Some clones in this sample may be carry-over from other donors' samples. Sequenced material: whole blood, taken in connection with sensitization to the hapten diphenylcyclopropenone (DPC). The rearrangement joins TRBV19 to TRBJ1-5; D remains unclear. CDR3 DNA: TGTGCCAGTAGAAATCTGGGCCAGGTCAATCAGCCCCAGCATTTT. It yields the protein CASRNLGQVNQPQHF.